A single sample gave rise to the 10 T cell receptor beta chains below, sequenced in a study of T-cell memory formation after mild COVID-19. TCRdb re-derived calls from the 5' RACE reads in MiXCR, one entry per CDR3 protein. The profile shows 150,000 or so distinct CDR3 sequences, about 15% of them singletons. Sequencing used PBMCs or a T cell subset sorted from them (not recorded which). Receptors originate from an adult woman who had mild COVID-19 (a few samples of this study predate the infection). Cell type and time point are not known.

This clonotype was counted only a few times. In DNA form, the CDR3 reads TGCAGCGCCGGTAGCGGGAGGGAGACCCAGTACTTC. This gives the protein CSAGSGRETQYF. The rearrangement joins TRBV29-1 to TRBJ2-5; 10 positions match TRBD2. Germline CDR1 SQVTM, CDR2 ANQGSEA. J was trimmed by 5 bases and V by 7 bases; bases with no gene match: 4. This CDR3 region has 12 residues.

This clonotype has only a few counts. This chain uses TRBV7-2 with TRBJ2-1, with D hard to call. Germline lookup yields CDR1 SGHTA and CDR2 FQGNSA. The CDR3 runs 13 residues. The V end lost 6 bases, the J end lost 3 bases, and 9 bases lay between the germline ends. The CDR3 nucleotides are TGTGCCAGCAGGACGGCAGGCTACAATGAGCAGTTCTTC. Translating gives CASRTAGYNEQFF.

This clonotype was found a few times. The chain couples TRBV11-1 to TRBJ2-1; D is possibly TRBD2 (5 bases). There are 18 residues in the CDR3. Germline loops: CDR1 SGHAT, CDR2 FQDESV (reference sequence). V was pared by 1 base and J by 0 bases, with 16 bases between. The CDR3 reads CASSLDVGEWSSYNEQFF. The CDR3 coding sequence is TGTGCCAGCAGCTTAGATGTCGGGGAATGGAGCTCCTACAATGAGCAGTTCTTC.

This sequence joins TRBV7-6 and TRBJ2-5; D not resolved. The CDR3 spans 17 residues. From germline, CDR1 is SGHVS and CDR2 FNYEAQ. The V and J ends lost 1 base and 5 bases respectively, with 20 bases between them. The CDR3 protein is CASSLGSYWGSKETQYF. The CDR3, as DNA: TGTGCCAGCAGCTTAGGCTCATACTGGGGATCGAAGGAGACCCAGTACTTC.

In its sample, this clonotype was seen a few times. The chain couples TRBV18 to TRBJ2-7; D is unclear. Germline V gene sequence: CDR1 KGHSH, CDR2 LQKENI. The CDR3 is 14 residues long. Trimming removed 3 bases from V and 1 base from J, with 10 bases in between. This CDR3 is CASSPGSTSYEQYF. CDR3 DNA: TGTGCCAGCTCACCCGGATCAACTTCCTACGAGCAGTACTTC.

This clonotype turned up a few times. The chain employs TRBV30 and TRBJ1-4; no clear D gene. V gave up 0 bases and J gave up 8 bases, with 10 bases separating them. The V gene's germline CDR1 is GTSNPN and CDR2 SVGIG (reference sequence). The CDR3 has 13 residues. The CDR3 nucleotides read TGTGCCTGGAGTGTAATGGAGGGCGAAAAACTGTTTTTT. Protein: CAWSVMEGEKLFF.

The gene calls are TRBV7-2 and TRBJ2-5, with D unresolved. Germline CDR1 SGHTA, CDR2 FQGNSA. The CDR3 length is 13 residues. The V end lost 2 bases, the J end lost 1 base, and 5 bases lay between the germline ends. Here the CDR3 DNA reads TGTGCCAGCAGCTTATGGGGCCAAGAGACCCAGTACTTC. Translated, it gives CASSLWGQETQYF. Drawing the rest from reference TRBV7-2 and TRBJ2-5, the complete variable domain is GAGVSQSPSNKVTEKGKDVELRCDPISGHTALYWYRQSLGQGLEFLIYFQGNSAPDKSGLPSDRFSAERTGGSVSTLTIQRTQQEDSAVYLCASSLWGQETQYFGPGTRLLVL.

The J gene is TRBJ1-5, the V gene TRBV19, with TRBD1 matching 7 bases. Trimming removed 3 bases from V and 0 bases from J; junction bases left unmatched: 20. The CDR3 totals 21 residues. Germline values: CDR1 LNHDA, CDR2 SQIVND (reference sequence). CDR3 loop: CASSMDLRDSRLRYSNQPQHF. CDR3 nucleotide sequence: TGTGCCAGTAGTATGGATCTTAGGGACAGCCGATTGAGGTATAGCAATCAGCCCCAGCATTTT.

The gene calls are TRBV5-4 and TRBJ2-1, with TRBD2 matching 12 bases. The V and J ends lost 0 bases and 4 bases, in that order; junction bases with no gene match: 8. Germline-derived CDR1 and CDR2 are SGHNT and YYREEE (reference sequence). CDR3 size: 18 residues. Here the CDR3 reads CASSLDGPSGRAYNEQFF. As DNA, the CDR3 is TGTGCCAGCAGCTTGGACGGGCCTAGCGGGAGGGCTTACAATGAGCAGTTCTTC.

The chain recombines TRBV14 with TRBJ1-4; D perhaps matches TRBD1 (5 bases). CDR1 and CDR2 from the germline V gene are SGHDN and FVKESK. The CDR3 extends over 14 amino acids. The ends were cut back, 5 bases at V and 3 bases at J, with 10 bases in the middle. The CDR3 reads CASSDRGSNEKLFF. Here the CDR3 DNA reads TGTGCCAGCAGCGACCGGGGGTCTAATGAAAAACTGTTTTTT.